Presented here are 30 T cell receptor beta chains from one specimen sequenced in a study of response to subunit inactivated influenza vaccine. Via MiXCR, TCRdb re-called the RT-PCR reads, giving one row per CDR3 protein. The sample lists about 520,000 distinct CDR3 sequences; 6% to 9% were seen once. The sequencing used PBMCs from blood, collected roughly 24 months after vaccination. Receptors originate from a man between 50 and 75 years old who received an inactivated influenza vaccine.

Details on this clonotype: This may stem from a read error, because a much larger clone lies one nucleotide away. The V gene is TRBV6-2 or TRBV6-3, the J gene TRBJ1-5; D possibly corresponds to TRBD2 (5 bases). The J call is uncertain, as TRBJ2-3 better fits the DNA end. The CDR3 is 13 amino acids. CDR1 and CDR2 from the germline V gene are MNHEY and SVGEGT. CDR3 nucleotides: TGTGCCAGCAGTTTGAACCGGGATCAGCCCCAGTATTTT. Encoded protein: CASSLNRDQPQYF.

This clonotype was picked up a small number of times. The chain links TRBV20-1 to TRBJ1-2; the D gene is possibly TRBD1 (6 bases). V was trimmed by 4 bases and J by 7 bases, leaving 10 bases between them. The CDR3 covers 11 residues. Germline CDR1 is DFQATT and CDR2 is SNEGSKA (reference sequence). The CDR3 sequence: CSATGAGGYTF. CDR3 sequence (DNA): TGCAGTGCTACAGGGGCTGGTGGCTACACCTTC.

This clonotype was seen a few times. This chain links TRBV5-1 with TRBJ2-1; D is unclear. This CDR3 region has 14 residues. CDR1 and CDR2 from the germline V gene are SGHRS and YFSETQ. V dropped 6 bases and J dropped 4 bases, with 14 bases sitting between them. The CDR3 is CASNWEASYNEQFF. CDR3 bases: TGCGCCAGCAACTGGGAAGCATCATACAATGAGCAGTTCTTC.

The rearrangement uses TRBV24-1 and TRBJ2-1; 11 positions match TRBD2. This CDR3 is built from 19 residues. With 3 bases clipped from V and 0 bases from J, the junction kept 9 bases outside the gene matches. CDR1 is KGHDR and CDR2 is SFDVKD in the germline V gene. This CDR3 reads CATSDQNSGLAGSYNEQFF. CDR3 bases: TGTGCCACCAGTGATCAGAATTCTGGACTAGCGGGCTCCTACAATGAGCAGTTCTTC.

This chain joins TRBV21-1 and TRBJ1-3. TRBV21-1 is a recognized pseudogene. CDR3 size: 11 residues. CDR3 sequence: CASVEGGTIYF. As DNA, the CDR3 is TGTGCCAGCGTAGAGGGAGGCACCATATATTTT.

The chain carries TRBV6-1 and TRBJ2-1; 7 positions agree with TRBD2. J lost 6 bases, V lost 6 bases, and 8 bases had no gene match. Germline V CDR1 and CDR2: MNHNS, SASEGT. This CDR3 comprises 14 residues. Written as DNA, the CDR3 is TGTGCCAGCAGGAATAGCGGGCCCTTCAATGAGCAGTTCTTC. Its protein is CASRNSGPFNEQFF.

This chain connects TRBV18 to TRBJ1-1; TRBD1 is a possible D gene (5 bases). The germline V gene has CDR1 KGHSH and CDR2 LQKENI. Trimming shortened V by 3 bases and J by 0 bases, and 14 bases separated the two germline ends. The CDR3 has 16 amino acids. The CDR3 protein is CASSPTRGGLNTEAFF. In DNA form, the CDR3 reads TGTGCCAGCTCACCCACCCGGGGCGGGTTGAACACTGAAGCTTTCTTT.

The chain uses TRBV30 and TRBJ2-2; 8 positions agree with TRBD2. The CDR3 totals 14 residues. Germline-derived CDR1 and CDR2 are GTSNPN and SVGIG (reference sequence). V trimming: 8 bases; J trimming: 6 bases; junction bases outside the gene matches: 11. The CDR3 DNA sequence: TGTGCCCGGGGGGGGCTAGCGCTCGCCGGGGAGCTGTTTTTT. Residues: CARGGLALAGELFF.

This clonotype turned up a few times. This chain uses TRBV6-1 with TRBJ2-5, with D tentatively TRBD1 (5 bases). Germline V lookup: CDR1 MNHNS, CDR2 SASEGT. V was clipped by 8 bases and J by 5 bases, with 9 bases between them. The CDR3 has 11 residues. CDR3 loop: CASRRAETQYF. In DNA form, the CDR3 reads TGTGCCAGCCGCAGGGCGGAGACCCAGTACTTC.

The sample holds many counts of this clonotype. The chain has TRBV3-1 and TRBJ2-7; 10 bases match TRBD1. The CDR3 runs 15 residues. The V gene's germline CDR1 is LGHDT and CDR2 YNNKEL (reference sequence). After removal of 5 bases from V and 2 bases from J, the junction contained 6 bases not matched to a gene. CDR3 loop: CASSKGQGFAYEQYF. The CDR3 nucleotides are TGTGCCAGCAGCAAGGGACAGGGGTTTGCCTACGAGCAGTACTTC.

In this sample, this clonotype turned up many times. The V gene is TRBV3-1, the J gene TRBJ2-2, with 11 bases lining up with TRBD2. V was clipped by 4 bases and J by 5 bases; unmatched bases: 6. The CDR3 totals 16 residues. Germline lookup yields CDR1 LGHDT and CDR2 YNNKEL (reference sequence). CDR3 in amino acids: CASSPRLAGLTGELFF. CDR3 nucleotide sequence: TGTGCCAGCAGCCCTAGACTAGCGGGGCTAACCGGGGAGCTGTTTTTT.

This clonotype appeared many times. The CDR3 loop reads CASSLRQGTDETQYF. In DNA, the CDR3 is TGTGCCAGCAGCCTTAGACAGGGGACGGATGAGACCCAGTACTTC. The rearrangement uses TRBV7-9 and TRBJ2-5; TRBD1 agrees at 8 bases. Trimming took 5 bases from V and 5 from J; bases not matched to a gene: 10. There are 15 residues in the CDR3. Germline CDR1 SEHNR, CDR2 FQNEAQ (reference sequence).

This clonotype has at least ten counts. The chain links TRBV28 to TRBJ2-1; a possible D gene is TRBD2 (6 bases). V was shortened by 3 bases and J by 8 bases, with 11 bases between the two germline ends. The germline gives CDR1 MDHEN, CDR2 SYDVKM. This CDR3 has 13 amino acids. CDR3 region: CASSFGGPDEQFF. CDR3 bases: TGTGCCAGCAGTTTCGGGGGTCCCGATGAGCAGTTCTTC.

The table lists this clonotype with a few counts. The chain joins TRBV20-1 to TRBJ1-2; a weak D match, TRBD1 (6 bases). V was pared by 5 bases and J by 3 bases, with 13 bases between. The V gene's germline CDR1 is DFQATT and CDR2 SNEGSKA (reference sequence). This CDR3 has 13 amino acids. DNA of the CDR3: TGCAGTGCTCCCATGGACAGCCACTATGGCTACACCTTC. This encodes CSAPMDSHYGYTF.

The sample holds a few counts of this clonotype. The V call is TRBV20-1, the J call TRBJ2-3; no reliable D call. The V and J ends lost 8 bases and 2 bases respectively, with 11 bases between them. The CDR3 length is 12 residues. CDR1 and CDR2 from the germline V gene are DFQATT and SNEGSKA (reference sequence). CDR3 protein: CSSRGATDTQYF. For the CDR3, the DNA is TGCAGTTCACGCGGAGCCACAGATACGCAGTATTTT.

The rearrangement uses TRBV12-3 or TRBV12-4 and TRBJ2-3, with 8 bases fitting TRBD1. Germline trimming cut 4 bases from V and 5 bases from J; bases unmatched to any gene: 5. The length of the CDR3 is 14 residues. Written as DNA, the CDR3 is TGTGCCAGCAGTTCACAGGGGGTGGTAGATACGCAGTATTTT. It encodes CASSSQGVVDTQYF.

This clonotype was seen a few times. This sequence joins TRBV5-1 and TRBJ2-1; D call uncertain. This CDR3 is built from 13 residues. Between the trimmed V and J ends, which lost 4 bases and 9 bases, there was a span of 14 bases. From germline, CDR1 is SGHRS and CDR2 YFSETQ. In DNA, the CDR3 is TGCGCCAGCAGCCATCAAAGGTGGCCTGAGCAGTTCTTC. Translating it yields CASSHQRWPEQFF.

This clonotype was seen repeatedly, ten times or more. The V call is TRBV5-1, the J call TRBJ1-2; the match to TRBD1 covers 7 bases. The V and J ends lost 4 bases and 4 bases, in that order; junction bases with no gene match: 7. The CDR3 extends over 14 amino acids. Germline V lookup: CDR1 SGHRS, CDR2 YFSETQ. In DNA, the CDR3 is TGCGCCAGCAGCCTCGACAGGGTTAGCTATGGCTACACCTTC. Amino acids: CASSLDRVSYGYTF.

The table lists this clonotype with a few counts. This rearrangement joins TRBV3-1 to TRBJ1-5; D may be TRBD1 (6 bases). Germline-derived CDR1 and CDR2 are LGHDT and YNNKEL (reference sequence). The CDR3 runs 17 residues. Trimming shortened V by 4 bases and J by 7 bases, and 23 bases separated the two germline ends. The CDR3 sequence is CASSRGRGGGTGQPQHF. CDR3 in DNA: TGTGCCAGCAGCCGGGGCAGGGGAGGAGGAACGGGGCAGCCCCAGCATTTT.

This clonotype has more than one count but fewer than ten. The chain couples TRBV18 to TRBJ2-7; D gene ambiguous. Germline lookup yields CDR1 KGHSH and CDR2 LQKENI. The V and J ends lost 0 bases and 0 bases respectively, with 6 bases between them. This CDR3 comprises 14 residues. The CDR3 reads CASSPPATSYEQYF. Here the CDR3 DNA reads TGTGCCAGCTCACCACCGGCTACCTCCTACGAGCAGTACTTC.

This clonotype was seen a handful of times. V usage is TRBV5-1 and J usage is TRBJ2-1, with TRBD2 identical over 7 bases. There are 15 residues in the CDR3. J gave up 2 bases and V 4 bases, and 6 bases lay outside the gene matches. Germline assignment: CDR1 SGHRS and CDR2 YFSETQ. In nucleotides, the CDR3 is TGCGCCAGCAGCATTAGCGGGTCCACCTACAATGAGCAGTTCTTC. This translates into CASSISGSTYNEQFF.

This clonotype was detected a few times. The chain recombines TRBV6-5 with TRBJ2-3, with 11 bases aligning to TRBD2. Germline V gene data show CDR1 as MNHEY and CDR2 as SVGAGI. This CDR3 is 17 amino acids long. Trimming at V came to 0 bases and at J to 5 bases, leaving 7 bases not matched to a gene. The CDR3 region has the DNA TGTGCCAGCAGTTACTCAGGTAGCGGGAGGGCCGTAGATACGCAGTATTTT. Translation: CASSYSGSGRAVDTQYF.

The chain links TRBV3-1 to TRBJ2-7; D gene ambiguous. In germline, CDR1 is LGHDT, CDR2 YNNKEL (reference sequence). The CDR3 is made up of 14 amino acids. Trimming shortened V by 0 bases and J by 1 base, and 7 bases separated the two germline ends. The CDR3 DNA is TGTGCCAGCAGCCAAGATAATTGGTCCTACGAGCAGTACTTC. Its protein product is CASSQDNWSYEQYF.

This clonotype has just a few counts. The rearrangement uses TRBV5-1 and TRBJ2-2; 7 bases match TRBD1. After removal of 3 bases from V and 2 bases from J, the junction contained 4 bases not matched to a gene. The CDR3 has 15 residues. Germline V gives CDR1 SGHRS, CDR2 YFSETQ. The CDR3 DNA is TGCGCCAGCAGCTCCGGGACAGAAAACACCGGGGAGCTGTTTTTT. It translates to CASSSGTENTGELFF.

This clonotype was detected only a few times. This chain uses TRBV11-2 with TRBJ2-7; 11 bases are shared with TRBD2. CDR1 and CDR2 from the germline V gene are SGHAT and FQNNGV. Trimming took 3 bases from V and 4 from J; bases not matched to a gene: 8. This CDR3 spans 16 amino acids. CDR3 bases: TGTGCCAGCAGCTTTAGCGGGAGGGTCGGTATGTACGAGCAGTACTTC. Amino acids: CASSFSGRVGMYEQYF.

The chain combines TRBV11-2 with TRBJ2-5, with 10 bases fitting TRBD2. In germline, CDR1 is SGHAT, CDR2 FQNNGV. J gave up 4 bases and V 7 bases, and 9 bases lay outside the gene matches. This CDR3 contains 15 residues. CDR3 sequence reads: CASKSLAGVGETQYF. The CDR3 region has the DNA TGTGCCAGCAAGAGTCTAGCGGGGGTTGGAGAGACCCAGTACTTC.

The sample holds many counts of this clonotype. The rearrangement uses TRBV10-1 and TRBJ1-5; D may be TRBD1 (5 bases). The germline V gene has CDR1 WNHNN and CDR2 SYGVQD (reference sequence). The V end was cut by 0 bases, the J end by 3 bases, with 15 bases between. CDR3 length: 17 amino acids. The CDR3 DNA is TGCGCCAGCAGTGAGTCGAGAAGCCGGGGCCTCAATCAGCCCCAGCATTTT. Its protein is CASSESRSRGLNQPQHF.

This clonotype turned up a few times. The rearrangement links TRBV3-1 to TRBJ1-2, with D maybe TRBD1 (5 bases). Per germline, CDR1 LGHDT and CDR2 YNNKEL (reference sequence). The CDR3 runs to 13 residues. Trimming stripped 0 bases from V and 7 bases from J, with 9 bases between. The CDR3 sequence is CASSQENRSGYTF. In DNA, the CDR3 is TGTGCCAGCAGCCAAGAAAACAGGAGTGGCTACACCTTC.

This clonotype was observed a handful of times. The chain uses TRBV2 and TRBJ1-4; no clear D gene. The CDR3 contains 13 residues. Per germline, CDR1 SNHLY and CDR2 FYNNEI. V gave up 6 bases and J gave up 7 bases, with 12 bases separating them. The CDR3 region is CASSQAVGEKLFF. Written as DNA, the CDR3 is TGTGCCAGCAGCCAGGCGGTGGGTGAAAAACTGTTTTTT.

The chain combines TRBV5-6 with TRBJ2-1; unclear D gene. Germline V gene data show CDR1 as SGHDT and CDR2 as YYEEEE. Between the trimmed V and J ends, which lost 0 bases and 4 bases, there was a span of 8 bases. The CDR3 spans 14 residues. The CDR3 coding sequence is TGTGCCAGCAGCTTGGCCCAGGCTTACAATGAGCAGTTCTTC. Translation gives CASSLAQAYNEQFF. The whole variable domain, remainder taken from reference TRBV5-6 and TRBJ2-1, is DAGVTQSPTHLIKTRGQQVTLRCSPKSGHDTVSWYQQALGQGPQFIFQYYEEEERQRGNFPDRFSGHQFPNYSSELNVNALLLGDSALYLCASSLAQAYNEQFFGPGTRLTVL.